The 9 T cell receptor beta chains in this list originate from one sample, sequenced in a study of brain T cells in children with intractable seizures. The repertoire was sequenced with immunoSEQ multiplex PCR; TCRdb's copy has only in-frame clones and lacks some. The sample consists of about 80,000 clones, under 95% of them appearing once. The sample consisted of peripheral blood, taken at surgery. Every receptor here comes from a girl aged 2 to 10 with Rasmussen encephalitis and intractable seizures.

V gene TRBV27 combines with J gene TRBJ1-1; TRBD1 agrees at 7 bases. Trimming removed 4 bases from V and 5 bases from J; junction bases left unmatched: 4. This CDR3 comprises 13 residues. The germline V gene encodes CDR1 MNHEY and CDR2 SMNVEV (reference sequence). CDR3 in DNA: TGTGCCAGCAGTTACTCAGGGGGGACTGAAGCTTTCTTT. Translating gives CASSYSGGTEAFF.

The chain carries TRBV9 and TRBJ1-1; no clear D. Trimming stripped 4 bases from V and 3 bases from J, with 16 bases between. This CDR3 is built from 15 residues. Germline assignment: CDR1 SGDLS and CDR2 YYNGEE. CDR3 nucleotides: TGTGCCAGCAGCTCTCGACCGACCTGGGACACTGAAGCTTTCTTT. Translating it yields CASSSRPTWDTEAFF.

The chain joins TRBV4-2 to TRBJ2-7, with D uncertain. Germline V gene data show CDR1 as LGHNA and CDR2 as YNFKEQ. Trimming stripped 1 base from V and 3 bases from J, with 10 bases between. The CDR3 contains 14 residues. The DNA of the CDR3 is TGTGCCAGCAGCCAAGGTCTAGAGCGCTACGAGCAGTACTTC. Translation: CASSQGLERYEQYF.

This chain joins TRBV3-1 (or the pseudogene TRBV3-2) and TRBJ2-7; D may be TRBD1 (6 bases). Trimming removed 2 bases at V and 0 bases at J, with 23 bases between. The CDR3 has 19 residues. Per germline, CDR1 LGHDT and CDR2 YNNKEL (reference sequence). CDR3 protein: CASSQRAPGWGPGSYEQYF. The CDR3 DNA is TGTGCCAGCAGCCAAAGGGCTCCGGGTTGGGGGCCCGGCTCCTACGAGCAGTACTTC.

CDR3: CASSTTAGQNTEAFF. The CDR3 DNA sequence: TGTGCCAGCAGTACCACAGCAGGACAAAACACTGAAGCTTTCTTT. The chain links TRBV6-6 to TRBJ1-1; D perhaps matches TRBD1 (5 bases). Per germline, CDR1 MNHNY and CDR2 SVGAGI (reference sequence). CDR3 length: 15 amino acids. The ends were cut back, 5 bases at V and 2 bases at J, with 15 bases in the middle.

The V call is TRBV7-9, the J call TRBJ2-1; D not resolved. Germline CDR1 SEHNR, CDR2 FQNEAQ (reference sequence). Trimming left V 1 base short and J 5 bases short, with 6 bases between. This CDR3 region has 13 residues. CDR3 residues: CASSLGPDNEQFF. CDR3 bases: TGTGCCAGCAGCTTAGGTCCGGACAATGAGCAGTTCTTC.

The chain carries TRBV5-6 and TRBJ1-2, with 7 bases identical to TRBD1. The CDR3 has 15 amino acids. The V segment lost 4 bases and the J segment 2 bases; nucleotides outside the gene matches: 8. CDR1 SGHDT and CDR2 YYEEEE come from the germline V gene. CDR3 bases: TGTGCCAGCAGCGGTTATGACAGGGAAAACTATGGCTACACCTTC. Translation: CASSGYDRENYGYTF.

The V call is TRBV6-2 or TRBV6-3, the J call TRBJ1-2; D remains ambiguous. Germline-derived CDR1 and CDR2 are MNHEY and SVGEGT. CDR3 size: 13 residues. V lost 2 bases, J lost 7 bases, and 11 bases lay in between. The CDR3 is CASSYGWALGYTF. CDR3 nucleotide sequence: TGTGCCAGCAGTTACGGATGGGCCCTTGGCTACACCTTC.

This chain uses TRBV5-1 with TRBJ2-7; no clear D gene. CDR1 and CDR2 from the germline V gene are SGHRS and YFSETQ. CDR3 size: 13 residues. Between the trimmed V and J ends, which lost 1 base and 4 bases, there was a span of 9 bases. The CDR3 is CASSLLRSYEQYF. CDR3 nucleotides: TGCGCCAGCAGCTTGTTACGAAGTTACGAGCAGTACTTC.